The TCR beta chain under discussion was sequenced for a study of T cells in Graves' hyperthyroidism and ophthalmopathy (dated by TCRdb to the late 2010s). The study in broad terms: Peripheral blood samples were taken at the time of initial diagnosis, prior to any treatment. In six Graves' hyperthyroidism patients, the study also compared T-cell repertoires from thyroid tissue with T-cell repertoires from blood. Prospective prediction of ophthalmopathy was tested in an independent validation cohort of approximately 19 hyperthyroidism patients and 15 to 17 patients who later progressed to ophthalmopathy. For training and testing, the 80 to 100 patients in the discovery cohort were randomly divided in a 7:3 ratio. A discovery cohort of about a hundred patients, approximately 45 with Graves' ophthalmopathy and approximately 60 with stable Graves' hyperthyroidism, was used to find distinguishing TCR V-J signatures. After blood sampling, hyperthyroidism patients were treated with methimazole at a starting dose of 30 mg daily, and ophthalmopathy patients were treated with high-dose intravenous methylprednisolone. The paper describes TCR Vbeta CDR3 sequencing of 130 to 150 peripheral blood samples, made up of 43 ophthalmopathy patients, 70 to 80 hyperthyroidism patients and some 17 progressor patients. General study outcomes and caveats: In validation, progression to ophthalmopathy was predicted by the model with roughly 69% sensitivity and 72.22% specificity, a median of 6.5 months before onset. No statistical method was used to set the sample size in advance, and investigators knew the group allocation. A 13 V-J signature model separated ophthalmopathy from stable hyperthyroidism, with around 88% sensitivity and 81.08% specificity in cross-validation and 80%/75% in testing. Most expanded thyroid clonotypes (frequency above 0.001) were also detected in blood, a finding suggesting that blood repertoires may reflect thyroid immune responses.

TCR beta CDR3 regions were amplified from RNA transcripts. The TCR CDR3 was subjected to a first round of RT-PCR using the HTBI primer set and the Qiagen OneStep RT-PCR kit. A second multiplex PCR round built the libraries, followed by size selection and purification. Sequencing of the libraries was done on an Illumina HiSeq2000 using paired-end 100 bp reads. The study's processing was this. SOAPnuke was used to process the raw data, with reads discarded if the reads contained adapters or uncalled bases, had a mean Phred below 15, or lacked an exact constant-primer or identifier match. High-quality paired reads were merged using COPE v1.2.5, and each unique nucleotide sequence was defined as a clonotype. MiTCR v1.1 was used to align the clonotypes against IMGT TRBV, TRBD and TRBJ reference segments. Only V-J combinations with frequency above 0.0001, covering about 99% of repertoires, were analysed. A TCS score was defined as the ratio between F50 (clonal expansion) and ExV (chaos), using BLOSUM62-based TCRdist between CDR3 peptides within each V-J. Welch's t-statistics and random forest reduced 500 to 550 V-J features to 13, which were used in a naive Bayes classifier (R e1071). Using fastp at Q25 and MiXCR, TCRdb reprocessed the public reads and kept productive beta chains. Rows are unified per CDR3 protein, each entry keeping the most common DNA and genes. The V and J calls shown here were made by TCRdb, not taken from the authors' results. This sample lists some 500,000 distinct CDR3 sequences; around 24% were detected once. The ten largest make up approximately 10% of the sample.

In the ophthalmopathy patients, disease was moderately to severely active, with a Clinical Activity Score of 3 or more, a NOSPECS grade of 4 or more, and a duration of less than 3 months. Exclusion was applied to patients with uncontrolled infections, other autoimmune diseases, pregnancy or lactation. Diagnoses were based on clinical symptoms, serum thyroxine and TRAb, thyroid ultrasound and orbital computed tomography. Ficoll-Paque density gradient centrifugation was used to isolate PBMCs from approximately 10 ml of fresh peripheral blood. Total RNA was extracted using Trizol reagent, and RNA quality was assessed on an Agilent 2100 Bioanalyzer. This clonotype has a count of ten or more. Its antigen is not yet known. Base-call qualities are not available, and no considerably larger clone is one nucleotide away. The CDR3 measures 13 amino acids from cysteine to phenylalanine. Only the CDR3 region is kept as DNA, spanning 39 bases read in frame from base 1. As encoded in the germline V gene, CDR1 is MDHEN while CDR2 is SYDVKM. The V end loses 3 bases and the J end loses 9 bases, and a stretch of 12 bases separates them.

The specimen sequenced was blood. The chain is encoded by TRBV28 joined to TRBJ1-3, with TRBD1 perhaps the D gene, on 6 matching bases. This receptor was obtained from a woman under 40 with Graves' ophthalmopathy. The sequenced DNA: TGTGCCAGCAGTTTCCAGGGGAAGGGCACCATATATTTT. Its product reads: CASSFQGKGTIYF.